This record covers a single T cell receptor (beta chain). This clone was counted a single time. No cognate antigen has been identified for it. No qualities accompany the bases; no much larger clone lies one base away. In total, about 650 healthy bone marrow donors made up the cohort. All cohort members were sampled while nominally healthy, although unrecorded immune exposures were likely present. The donor tested CMV seronegative, placing the donor among the roughly 350 seronegative members of the cohort. A peripheral blood sample was provided by each donor, and peripheral blood mononuclear cells were used for TCR beta sequencing. The Qiagen DNeasy Blood Extraction Kit was used to extract genomic DNA from the blood cell samples. The method was the immunoSEQ multiplex PCR assay. For the multiplex PCR, a mixture combining 60 forward primers for TCR Vbeta segments and 13 reverse primers for TCR Jbeta segments was used. A multiplex PCR assay on genomic DNA amplified the CDR3 region of rearranged TCR beta genes. The amplified TCR beta libraries were sequenced on the Illumina HiSeq System as 87-base-pair reads. Regarding the original processing steps: In a later analysis, around 80 million unique TCR beta chains were counted across the approximately 640 repertoires, and roughly 10 million of these chains were shared by at least two donors. Raw reads were error-corrected and collapsed into unique sequences by a nearest-neighbor algorithm in which closely related sequences were merged to remove PCR and sequencing errors. Alignment of CDR3 sequences to IMGT reference sequences was used to assign V, D and J gene segments. For a sequence to be retained, at least a six-nucleotide match to both a V gene segment and a J gene segment was required. A rearrangement was called productive if the CDR3 had no stop codons and remained in frame with V and J, and every other rearrangement was called non-productive. Following IMGT convention, CDR3 was defined as the stretch from the second conserved V-encoded cysteine to the conserved J-encoded phenylalanine. In an earlier analysis of approximately 500 of the donors, sequences lacking an unambiguous match to a single V gene segment were excluded. In an earlier analysis of a few hundred of the donors, V segments were called functional above 56.7% productive rearrangements and were called segregating when the between-donor standard deviation exceeded 5%. A statistical classification framework was developed to diagnose cytomegalovirus status using the catalog of TCR beta chain sequences. A later analysis assigned V and J genes by comparing TCR nucleotide sequences with IMGT/GENE-DB human TR gene sequences. In a later analysis, CDR3 sequences and most-parsimonious VDJ recombination scenarios were assigned using the TCRdist pipeline. A later analysis defined each TCR beta chain by its CDR3 amino acid sequence plus V-gene family, and excluded reads lacking a unique V-gene family. As a way to deal with suspected cross-contamination and a sequencing artifact, a later analysis dropped 450 to 700 nucleotide sequences that were highly shared and had low generation probability. In a later analysis, a clonal expansion index was calculated for each public chain from normalized within-repertoire ranks of inferred template counts. Generation probabilities in a later analysis came from a VDJ recombination model fitted to out-of-frame rearrangements, and those results were checked against IGoR. Hypergeometric tests were used in a later analysis to score TCR-TCR, TCR-HLA and TCR-CMV co-occurrence, with a repertoire-size bias correction applied to the TCR pairs. In a later analysis, false discovery rates were estimated by permuting HLA or CMV assignments 20 times. In a later analysis, co-occurring TCRs were grouped with DBSCAN, and TCRdist sequence similarity was added when clustering was performed within HLA-allele-positive subsets. Co-occurrence clustering excluded repertoires with fewer than 30,000 or more than 120,000 public chains, plus five with anomalous nucleotide sharing. TCRdb retrieved this table from immuneACCESS and kept in-frame rearrangements only. Not all clones are present; in checked studies, unresolved V genes account for under half, and no reason is known for the remainder. D and trimming come from the DNA, and the V and J calls and clone size come from that table. In all, the sample holds approximately 88,000 clones, and under 65% of those were seen once. In total, the top ten clones hold roughly 3.2% of the sample.

For CDR1 and CDR2, the germline V gene lists SNHLY and FYNNEI. Cut back by 5 bases and 6 bases, the V and J ends lie 10 bases apart. The CDR3 runs 12 residues from the cysteine to the phenylalanine. The read is trimmed to its CDR3 DNA, 36 bases read in frame from base 1. The sample is drawn from a study of cytomegalovirus exposure and HLA in healthy donors (dated by TCRdb to 2016 to 2017). About the investigation overall: An earlier analysis of roughly 630 of the donors reported approximately 300 Gb of sequence data and 120 million or so unique TCR beta sequences from approximately 180 million T cells. An early release covering approximately 600 HLA-typed donors comprised 300 to 350 gigabases of sequencing data and approximately 80 million unique TCR sequences. The genetic ancestry cluster associated with self-reported Caucasian donors included over 80% of the approximately 410 genotyped donors. The study aimed to test whether signatures of past pathogen exposure could be identified by cataloging public T cell receptors. The study used immunosequencing to profile the T cell repertoires of 666 subjects and linked those repertoires to cytomegalovirus serostatus. Besides the first cohort of roughly 700 subjects, a separate validation cohort made up of 120 or so different subjects was used. High-throughput TCR immunosequencing, statistical association of individual TCRs with disease status, and machine learning were combined to predict cytomegalovirus infection status. In a later analysis, previously published TCR beta repertoires from 550 to 750 donors were re-analyzed and high-resolution HLA genotyping was added so that TCR occurrence patterns could be studied. Rather than drawing on any new phenotypic data, the later analysis identified candidate immune exposures from TCR beta sequences and the way those sequences occurred across donors. An earlier analysis of more than 450 of the donors used high-throughput TCR beta sequencing to judge whether each TCR beta V gene segment behaved as functional or pseudogenic. Donor age, sex, ethnicity and CMV serostatus were collected together with the repertoire data. A later genetic analysis used genome-wide SNP genotypes for about 60% of the roughly 700 donors, treating that subset as a discovery cohort. All discovery cohort repertoires had been generated on a single sequencing platform. Both class I and class II loci were covered by HLA typing, at four-digit resolution. The number of typed donors differed by locus: roughly 620-640 for A, B, C, DRB1 and DQB1; approximately 520 for DQA1; 606 for DPA1; and some 450 for DPB1. Four or five DR-DQ haplotypes were handled as single units for association and clustering because linkage in the cohort was strong. Across roughly 420 genotyped donors of the cohort, an average of roughly 200,000 unique TCR beta nucleotide sequences per donor were sequenced, and roughly 18% of those sequences were non-productive.

Broader findings and caveats from the paper: Compared with the roughly 670-donor mean, donors in an Asian-associated ancestry cluster had fewer N-insertions in productive TCRs, according to a later genetic analysis. Strong co-occurrence of HLA alleles, especially DR and DQ, made assigning TCR associations to individual alleles difficult. The classifier was reported to diagnose cytomegalovirus status with high specificity and sensitivity in both the original and validation cohorts. In a later analysis, 15,000 to 20,000 TCR beta sequences were associated with specific HLA alleles at a false discovery rate of 0.05. A later analysis found that TCR association rates varied across HLA loci, with DRB1 alleles showing the most associated TCRs and HLA-C alleles the fewest. Because HLA typing was unavailable for some donors at each locus, only the typed subset was used in association tests. A later analysis reported that several top co-occurrence clusters appeared linked to parvovirus B19, influenza, CMV and Epstein-Barr virus. The cohort was sequenced for TCR beta chains only, and without alpha or paired-chain data the features that could be detected were limited. Most TCR sequences were observed very rarely across donors, whereas some public TCRs were present in many individuals. A further reported finding was that TCR beta sequences accurately predicted the HLA-A and HLA-B alleles for most subjects in the first cohort. An earlier analysis of 450 to 750 of the donors showed that most TCR beta V segments appeared in productive rearrangements either about 87% or about 30% of the time, which broadly matched IMGT annotations. Because the 87-base-pair reads could not distinguish some IMGT-functional V segments, including TRBV6-2 and TRBV6-3, those segments were excluded. Sequencing depth was assumed to be roughly uniform across donors in the presence/absence analyses, though that assumption may not hold. Some 15 rarely observed V segments, including chromosome 9 orphons, were excluded from the earlier analysis of approximately 500 of the donors because counts were too low. In a later genetic analysis, a missense DCLRE1C variant was associated with V-gene and J-gene trimming of TCR beta chains, and the association was replicated in an independent cohort. A cluster of highly shared sequence variants was judged likely to represent a technical artifact of the sequencing pipeline. In a later analysis, HLA-associated TCR beta chains were found to be more clonally expanded and to have lower generation probabilities than equally common non-associated chains. For the cohort, immune exposure information was limited to CMV serostatus. According to the authors, the approach could potentially be generalized to other disease states and immunological phenotypes. A total of fewer than 200 TCR beta chains were listed by the study as associated with cytomegalovirus. Linkage disequilibrium might explain the correlated functional status among segregating V segments, but an unknown experimental factor could not be ruled out. A few of the identified cytomegalovirus-associated TCR beta chains were confirmed in vitro to be specific for cytomegalovirus antigens. A later analysis found that most CMV-associated TCR beta chains appeared HLA-restricted, with HLA associations seemingly driven largely by CMV exposure.

The sequenced material came from PBMCs. Recombination connected TRBV2 to TRBJ1-1; the D gene assignment is ambiguous. The origin of this receptor is a man between 60 and 75 years old in good health and CMV-seronegative. CDR3 region: CASSLDYSEAFF. DNA sequence: TGTGCCAGCAGTCTAGACTACTCTGAAGCTTTCTTT.